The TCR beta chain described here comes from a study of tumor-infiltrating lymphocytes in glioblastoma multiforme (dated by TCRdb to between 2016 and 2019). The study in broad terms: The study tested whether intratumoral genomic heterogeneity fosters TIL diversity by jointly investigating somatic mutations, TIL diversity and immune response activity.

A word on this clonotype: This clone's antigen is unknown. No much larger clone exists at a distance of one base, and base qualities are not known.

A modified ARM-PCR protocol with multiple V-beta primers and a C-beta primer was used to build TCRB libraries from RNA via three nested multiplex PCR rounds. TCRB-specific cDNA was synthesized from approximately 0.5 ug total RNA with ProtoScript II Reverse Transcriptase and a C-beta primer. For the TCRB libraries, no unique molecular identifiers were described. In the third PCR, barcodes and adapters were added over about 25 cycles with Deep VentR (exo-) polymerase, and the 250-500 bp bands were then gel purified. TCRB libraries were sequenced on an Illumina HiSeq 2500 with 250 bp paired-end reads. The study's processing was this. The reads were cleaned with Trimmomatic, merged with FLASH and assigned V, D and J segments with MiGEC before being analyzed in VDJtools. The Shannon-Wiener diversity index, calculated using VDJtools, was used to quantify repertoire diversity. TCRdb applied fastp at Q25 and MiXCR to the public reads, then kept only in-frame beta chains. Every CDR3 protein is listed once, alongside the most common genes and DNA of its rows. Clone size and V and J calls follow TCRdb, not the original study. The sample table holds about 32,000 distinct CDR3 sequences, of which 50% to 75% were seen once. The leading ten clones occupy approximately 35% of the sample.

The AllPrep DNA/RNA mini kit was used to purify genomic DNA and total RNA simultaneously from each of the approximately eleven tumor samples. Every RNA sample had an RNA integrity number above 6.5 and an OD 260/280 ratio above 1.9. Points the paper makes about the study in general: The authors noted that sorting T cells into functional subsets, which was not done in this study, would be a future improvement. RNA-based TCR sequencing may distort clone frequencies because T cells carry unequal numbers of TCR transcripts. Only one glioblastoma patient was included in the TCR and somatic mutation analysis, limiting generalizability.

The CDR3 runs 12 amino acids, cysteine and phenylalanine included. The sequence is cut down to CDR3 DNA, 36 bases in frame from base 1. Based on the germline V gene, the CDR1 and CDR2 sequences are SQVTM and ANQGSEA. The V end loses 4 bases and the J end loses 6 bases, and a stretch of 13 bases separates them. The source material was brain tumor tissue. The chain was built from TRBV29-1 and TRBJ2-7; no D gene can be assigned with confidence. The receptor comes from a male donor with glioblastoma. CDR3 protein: CSVGNGVSEQYF. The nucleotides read TGCAGCGTTGGGAACGGAGTGTCCGAGCAGTACTTC.